Below, one T cell receptor (beta chain) is given with its context. Antigen unknown. This CDR3 is also generated by other DNA sequences in the sample. The data were taken from a study of T cell responses to AZD1222 COVID-19 vaccine. Study conclusions and caveats: Spike-specific TCR repertoires showed rising breadth and depth after two AZD1222 doses.

Using immunoSEQ multiplex PCR, the repertoire was profiled, and TCRdb retains in-frame clones only, with some absent. The sample consists of about 180,000 clones, 85% to 90% of them appearing once. Germline loops: CDR1 LGHDT, CDR2 YNNKEL (reference sequence). V lost 4 bases and J 3 bases, leaving 4 bases between the germline ends. The CDR3 totals 12 residues. The material sequenced was peripheral blood, taken on day 0 of AZD1222 vaccination. The chain combines TRBV3-1 (or the pseudogene TRBV3-2) with TRBJ1-5; D remains unclear. This receptor was identified in an adult in good health. The DNA of the CDR3 is TGTGCCAGCAGCCGGCCCAATCAGCCCCAGCATTTT. It is translated as CASSRPNQPQHF.